This T cell receptor beta chain came from a study of control samples from healthy donors and cancer patients. Assay: immunoSEQ multiplex PCR; the TCRdb copy retains only in-frame clones and omits some. The sample consists of about 85,000 clones, about 90% of them appearing once. Trimming removed 1 base from V and 4 bases from J, with 9 bases in between. The length of the CDR3 is 14 residues. Germline values: CDR1 SGHNT, CDR2 YYREEE (reference sequence). The sample consisted of blood. The J gene is TRBJ2-4, the V gene TRBV5-4; no clear D. The TCR sequence derives from a man over 45 in good health. DNA of the CDR3: TGTGCCAGCAGCTTGAGGGAACCGAAAAACATTCAGTACTTC. Translation: CASSLREPKNIQYF.